The clone carrying this T cell receptor (beta chain) has just a few counts. Its matching antigen is unknown. The donor group consisted entirely of healthy Caucasians. The sample belongs to a study of identical twins. Findings of the study overall: Not following the same donors, the study drew its conclusions from cross-sectional statistical analysis. For out-of-frame beta sequences, excess twin sharing was weaker.

TCRdb processed the 5' RACE reads anew with MiXCR; each CDR3 protein has one entry. The data hold about 920,000 distinct CDR3 sequences, with over 9% observed a single time. Germline CDR1 reads KGHSH; CDR2 reads LQKENI. The CDR3 has 15 amino acids. The trim removed 0 bases at V and 4 bases at J, leaving 3 bases unmatched. A further study also used this sample, focusing on yellow fever vaccine responses in identical twins.

The sequenced sample consisted of PBMCs. The sequence derives from a woman younger than 30 in good health. This sequence joins TRBV18 and TRBJ2-1; the match to TRBD2 covers 7 bases. The CDR3 DNA reads as TGTGCCAGCTCACCACCTACGGGGGGTTACAATGAGCAGTTCTTC. Residues: CASSPPTGGYNEQFF.